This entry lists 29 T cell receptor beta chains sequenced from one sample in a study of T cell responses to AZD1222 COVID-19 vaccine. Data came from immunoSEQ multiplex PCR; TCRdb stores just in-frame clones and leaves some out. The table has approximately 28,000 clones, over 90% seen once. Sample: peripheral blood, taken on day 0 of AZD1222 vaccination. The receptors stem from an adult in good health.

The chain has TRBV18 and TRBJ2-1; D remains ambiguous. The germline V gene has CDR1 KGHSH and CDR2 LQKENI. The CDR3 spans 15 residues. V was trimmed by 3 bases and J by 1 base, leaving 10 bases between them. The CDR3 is CASSPESTSYNEQFF. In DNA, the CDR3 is TGTGCCAGCTCACCGGAGAGTACGTCCTACAATGAGCAGTTCTTC. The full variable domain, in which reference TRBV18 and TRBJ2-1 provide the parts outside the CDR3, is NAGVMQNPRHLVRRRGQEARLRCSPMKGHSHVYWYRQLPEEGLKFMVYLQKENIIDESGMPKERFSAEFPKEGPSILRIQQVVRGDSAAYFCASSPESTSYNEQFFGPGTRLTVL.

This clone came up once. CDR3 loop: CASSQDVGGRATYEQYF. The CDR3 nucleotides read TGCGCCAGCAGCCAAGATGTCGGCGGGAGGGCAACCTACGAGCAGTACTTC. The chain couples TRBV4-3 to TRBJ2-7; 9 positions agree with TRBD2. Germline CDR1 reads LGHNA; CDR2 reads YSLEER. V shed 0 bases, J shed 2 bases, and the junction held 8 bases outside the gene matches. The CDR3 length is 17 residues.

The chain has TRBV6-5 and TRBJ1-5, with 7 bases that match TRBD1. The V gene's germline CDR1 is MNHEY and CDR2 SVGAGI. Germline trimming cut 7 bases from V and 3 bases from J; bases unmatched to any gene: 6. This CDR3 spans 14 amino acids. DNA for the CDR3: TGTGCCAGCAAAAGGGGGCCGAACAATCAGCCCCAGCATTTT. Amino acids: CASKRGPNNQPQHF.

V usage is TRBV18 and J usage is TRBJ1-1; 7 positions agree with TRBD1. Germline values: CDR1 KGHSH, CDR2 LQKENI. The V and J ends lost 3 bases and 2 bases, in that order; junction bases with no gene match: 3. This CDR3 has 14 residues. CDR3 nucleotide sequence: TGTGCCAGCTCACCCCGGGACAGTAACACTGAAGCTTTCTTT. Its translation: CASSPRDSNTEAFF.

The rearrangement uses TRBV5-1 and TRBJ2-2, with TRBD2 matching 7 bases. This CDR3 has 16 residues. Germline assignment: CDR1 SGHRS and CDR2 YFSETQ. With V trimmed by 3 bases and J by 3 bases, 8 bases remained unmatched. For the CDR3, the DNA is TGCGCCAGCAGCTCCTTGGGGGGGGAGGACACCGGGGAGCTGTTTTTT. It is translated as CASSSLGGEDTGELFF.

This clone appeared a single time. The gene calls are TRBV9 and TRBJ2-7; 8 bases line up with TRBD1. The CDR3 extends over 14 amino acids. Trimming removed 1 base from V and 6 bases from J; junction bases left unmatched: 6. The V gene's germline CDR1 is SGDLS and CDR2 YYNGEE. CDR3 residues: CASSVQGQAGEQYF. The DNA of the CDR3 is TGTGCCAGCAGCGTACAGGGACAGGCCGGCGAGCAGTACTTC.

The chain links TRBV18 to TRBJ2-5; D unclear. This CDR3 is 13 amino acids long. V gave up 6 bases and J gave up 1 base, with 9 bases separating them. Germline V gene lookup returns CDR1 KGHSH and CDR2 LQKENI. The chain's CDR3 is CASSLHVQETQYF. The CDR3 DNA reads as TGTGCCAGCTCCCTACACGTCCAAGAGACCCAGTACTTC.

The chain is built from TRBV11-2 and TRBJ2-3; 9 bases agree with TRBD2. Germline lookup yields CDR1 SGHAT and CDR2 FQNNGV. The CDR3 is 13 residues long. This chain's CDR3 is CASIAGGTDTQYF. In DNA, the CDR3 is TGTGCTTCGATAGCGGGGGGCACAGATACGCAGTATTTT.

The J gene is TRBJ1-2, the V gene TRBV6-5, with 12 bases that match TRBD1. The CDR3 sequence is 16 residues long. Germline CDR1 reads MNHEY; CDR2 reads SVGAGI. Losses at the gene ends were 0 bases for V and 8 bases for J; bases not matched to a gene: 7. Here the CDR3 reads CASSYSGTGGARGYTF. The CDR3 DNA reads TGTGCCAGCAGTTACTCCGGGACAGGGGGCGCTCGGGGCTACACCTTC.

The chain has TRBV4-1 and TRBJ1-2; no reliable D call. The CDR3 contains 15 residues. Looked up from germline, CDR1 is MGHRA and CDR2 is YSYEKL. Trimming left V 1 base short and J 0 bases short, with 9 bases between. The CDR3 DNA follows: TGCGCCAGCAGCCAAGTCCGACAAGCTAACTATGGCTACACCTTC. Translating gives CASSQVRQANYGYTF.

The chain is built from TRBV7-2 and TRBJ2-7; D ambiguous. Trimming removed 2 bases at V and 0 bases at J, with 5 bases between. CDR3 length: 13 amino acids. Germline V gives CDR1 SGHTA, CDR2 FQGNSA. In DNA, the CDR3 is TGTGCCAGCAGCTTATGGTCCTCCTACGAGCAGTACTTC. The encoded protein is CASSLWSSYEQYF.

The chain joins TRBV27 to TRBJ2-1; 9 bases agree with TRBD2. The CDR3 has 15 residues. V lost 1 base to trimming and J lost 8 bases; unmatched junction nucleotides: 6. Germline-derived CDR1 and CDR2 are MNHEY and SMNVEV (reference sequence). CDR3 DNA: TGTGCCAGCAGTTTATATAGCGGGAGAAAGGATGAGCAGTTCTTC. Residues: CASSLYSGRKDEQFF.

CDR3 amino acids: CASSVRLAGYNEQFF. In nucleotides, the CDR3 is TGTGCCAGCAGCGTTCGACTAGCGGGATACAATGAGCAGTTCTTC. This chain uses TRBV9 with TRBJ2-1; 11 nucleotides match TRBD2. V lost 2 bases to trimming and J lost 4 bases; unmatched junction nucleotides: 2. CDR3 length equals 15 residues. The germline CDR1 and CDR2 sequences are SGDLS and YYNGEE.

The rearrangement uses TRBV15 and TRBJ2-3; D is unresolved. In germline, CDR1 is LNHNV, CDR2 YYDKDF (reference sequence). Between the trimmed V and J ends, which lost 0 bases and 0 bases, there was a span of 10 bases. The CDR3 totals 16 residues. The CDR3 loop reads CATSRDYGVSTDTQYF. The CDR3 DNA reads TGTGCCACCAGCAGAGATTACGGCGTTAGCACAGATACGCAGTATTTT.

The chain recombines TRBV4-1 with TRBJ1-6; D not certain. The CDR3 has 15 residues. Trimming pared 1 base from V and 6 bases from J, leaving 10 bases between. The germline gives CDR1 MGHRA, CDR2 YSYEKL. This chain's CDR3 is CASSQGGWGNSPLHF. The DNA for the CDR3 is TGCGCCAGCAGCCAAGGCGGCTGGGGTAATTCACCCCTCCACTTT.

CDR3 sequence reads: CASSLGTGNSPLHF. DNA for the CDR3: TGTGCCAGCAGCCTAGGGACGGGTAATTCACCCCTCCACTTT. The chain is built from TRBV9 and TRBJ1-6; a possible D gene is TRBD1 (5 bases). CDR1 is SGDLS and CDR2 is YYNGEE in the germline V gene. This CDR3 spans 14 amino acids. V was trimmed by 4 bases and J by 6 bases, leaving 11 bases between them.

The CDR3 DNA reads TGTGCCAGCAGCGGATCCGGGACAGGGGACCGCGAGCAGTACTTC. Translated, it gives CASSGSGTGDREQYF. This chain connects TRBV7-2 to TRBJ2-7, with 10 bases lining up with TRBD1. The CDR3 has 15 residues. With 5 bases clipped from V and 6 bases from J, the junction kept 10 bases outside the gene matches. Germline V gives CDR1 SGHTA, CDR2 FQGNSA.

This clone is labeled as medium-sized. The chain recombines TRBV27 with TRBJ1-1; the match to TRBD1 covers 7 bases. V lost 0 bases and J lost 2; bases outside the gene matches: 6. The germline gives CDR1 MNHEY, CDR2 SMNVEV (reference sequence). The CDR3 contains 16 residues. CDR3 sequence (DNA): TGTGCCAGCAGTTTATCGCCAGGGGGAATCAACACTGAAGCTTTCTTT. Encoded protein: CASSLSPGGINTEAFF.

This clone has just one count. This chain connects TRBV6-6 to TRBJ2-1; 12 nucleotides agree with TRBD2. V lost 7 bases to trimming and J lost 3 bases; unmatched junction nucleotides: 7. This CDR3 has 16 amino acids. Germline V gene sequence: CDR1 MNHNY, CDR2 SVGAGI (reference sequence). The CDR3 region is CASTLGTSGFYNEQFF. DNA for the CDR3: TGTGCCAGCACCCTAGGGACTAGCGGGTTCTACAATGAGCAGTTCTTC.

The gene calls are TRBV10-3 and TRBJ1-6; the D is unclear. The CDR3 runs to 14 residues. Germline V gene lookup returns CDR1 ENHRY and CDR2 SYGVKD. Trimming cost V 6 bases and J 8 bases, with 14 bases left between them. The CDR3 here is CAIRARALDSPLHF. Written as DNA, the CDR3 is TGTGCCATCAGGGCACGAGCCCTGGATTCACCCCTCCACTTT.

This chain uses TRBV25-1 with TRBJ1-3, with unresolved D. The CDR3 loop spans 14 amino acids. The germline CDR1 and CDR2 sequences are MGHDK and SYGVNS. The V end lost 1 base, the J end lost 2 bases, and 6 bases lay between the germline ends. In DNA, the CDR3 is TGTGCCAGCAGTGAATTTGCCGCTGGAAACACCATATATTTT. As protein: CASSEFAAGNTIYF.

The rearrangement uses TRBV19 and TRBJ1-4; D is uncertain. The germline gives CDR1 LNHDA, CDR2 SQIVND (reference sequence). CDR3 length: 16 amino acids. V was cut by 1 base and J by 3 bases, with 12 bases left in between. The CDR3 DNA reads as TGTGCCAGTAGTATAGGTCCACAGCTCGCTAATGAAAAACTGTTTTTT. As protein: CASSIGPQLANEKLFF.

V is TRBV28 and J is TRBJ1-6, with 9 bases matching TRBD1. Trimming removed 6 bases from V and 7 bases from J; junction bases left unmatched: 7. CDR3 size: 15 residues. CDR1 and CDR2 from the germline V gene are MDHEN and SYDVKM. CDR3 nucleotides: TGTGCCAGCAGGCTACAGGGGGCCTTAAATTCACCCCTCCACTTT. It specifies CASRLQGALNSPLHF.

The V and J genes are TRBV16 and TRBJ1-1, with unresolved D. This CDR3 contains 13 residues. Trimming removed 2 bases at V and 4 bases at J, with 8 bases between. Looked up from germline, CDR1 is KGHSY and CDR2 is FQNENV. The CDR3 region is CASSQGESTEAFF. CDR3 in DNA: TGTGCCAGCAGCCAAGGGGAGTCCACTGAAGCTTTCTTT.

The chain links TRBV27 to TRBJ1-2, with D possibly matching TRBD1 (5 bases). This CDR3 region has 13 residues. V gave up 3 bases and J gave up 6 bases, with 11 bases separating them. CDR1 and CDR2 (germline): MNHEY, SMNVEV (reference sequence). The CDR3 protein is CASSFPGNNGYTF. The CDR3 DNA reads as TGTGCCAGCAGTTTCCCAGGGAACAATGGCTACACCTTC.

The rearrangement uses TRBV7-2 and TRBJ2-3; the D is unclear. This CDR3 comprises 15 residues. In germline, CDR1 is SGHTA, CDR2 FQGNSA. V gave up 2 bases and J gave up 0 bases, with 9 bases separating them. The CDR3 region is CASSLSTSSTDTQYF. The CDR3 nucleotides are TGTGCCAGCAGCTTAAGCACATCTAGCACAGATACGCAGTATTTT.

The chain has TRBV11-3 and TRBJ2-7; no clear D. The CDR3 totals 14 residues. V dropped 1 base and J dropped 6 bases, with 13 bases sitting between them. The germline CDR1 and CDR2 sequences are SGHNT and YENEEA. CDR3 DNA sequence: TGTGCCAGCAGCTTAGGCCCCACTGCCCTCGAGCAGTACTTC. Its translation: CASSLGPTALEQYF.

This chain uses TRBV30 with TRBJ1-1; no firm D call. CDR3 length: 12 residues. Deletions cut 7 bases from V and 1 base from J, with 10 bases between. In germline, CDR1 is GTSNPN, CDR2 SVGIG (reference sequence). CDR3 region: CASQLPNTEAFF. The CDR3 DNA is TGTGCCTCACAGCTTCCGAACACTGAAGCTTTCTTT. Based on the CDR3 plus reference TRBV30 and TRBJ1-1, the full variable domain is SQTIHQWPATLVQPVGSPLSLECTVEGTSNPNLYWYRQAAGRGLQLLFYSVGIGQISSEVPQNLSASRPQDRQFILSSKKLLLSDSGFYLCASQLPNTEAFFGQGTRLTVV.

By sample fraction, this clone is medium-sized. CDR3 loop: CASSIGRQGEDTIYF. The DNA of the CDR3 is TGTGCCAGTAGTATAGGACGACAGGGTGAGGACACCATATATTTT. The genes are TRBV19 and TRBJ1-3; 7 nucleotides agree with TRBD1. The CDR3 consists of 15 residues. V lost 1 base, J lost 8 bases, and 8 bases stayed unmatched. Germline V lookup: CDR1 LNHDA, CDR2 SQIVND (reference sequence).